One T cell receptor (beta chain) is described in this entry. Antigen: not known. Preparation of the TCRbeta library used unique molecular identifiers. TCRdb re-analysed the PCR reads in MiXCR, keeping a single row per CDR3 protein. This table has approximately 500,000 distinct CDR3 sequences, roughly 30% appearing once. These data are taken from a study of T-cell reconstitution after alpha-beta-depleted transplantation in children. General observations from the study: Reportedly, roughly two months post-transplant, alpha-beta T cells arose from several hundred expanded graft clones. T-cell numbers and diversity, one year after transplant, stemmed largely from T cells that were newly produced.

Germline CDR1 reads SGHVS; CDR2 reads FNYEAQ. V lost 2 bases to trimming and J lost 6 bases; unmatched junction nucleotides: 7. The CDR3 has 16 residues. This chain connects TRBV7-6 to TRBJ2-2; 9 bases match TRBD2. The sequence was obtained from a boy younger than two with Wiskott-Aldrich syndrome, due to receive a stem cell transplant. The material sequenced was PBMCs, taken before TCRalphabeta/CD19-depleted stem cell transplant. CDR3 residues: CASSLQPSGTAGELFF. CDR3 DNA sequence: TGTGCCAGCAGCTTACAGCCTAGCGGGACGGCCGGGGAGCTGTTTTTT.